A single sample gave rise to the 25 T cell receptor beta chains below, sequenced in a study of CD8+CD57+ T cells in acquired aplastic anemia. Genomic DNA served as template for TCR beta VDJ and CDR3 profiling. TCRdb re-analysed the reads in MiXCR, keeping a single row per CDR3 protein. Of about 190,000 distinct CDR3 sequences listed, 48% are singletons. Only patients with CD8+CD57+ cell expansion on flow cytometry were chosen for sequencing. Sample: sorted CD4+, CD8+, or CD8+CD57+ T cells (not recorded which) from PBMCs. The receptors were sampled from a human donor with aplastic anemia.

This clonotype was picked up many times. The V call is TRBV5-1, the J call TRBJ1-6; the D is unclear. Trimming cost V 3 bases and J 5 bases, with 12 bases left between them. The CDR3 consists of 15 residues. Germline V lookup: CDR1 SGHRS, CDR2 YFSETQ. Written as DNA, the CDR3 is TGCGCCAGCAGCTGGGAGGGCCATAATAATTCACCCCTCCACTTT. Residues: CASSWEGHNNSPLHF.

The chain uses TRBV5-6 and TRBJ1-2; TRBD1 matches at 7 bases. Unmatched junction bases numbered 10, after V lost 4 bases and J lost 4 bases. Germline CDR1 and CDR2: SGHDT and YYEEEE. This CDR3 comprises 15 residues. This CDR3 reads CASSLSGGGIYGYTF. In nucleotides, the CDR3 is TGTGCCAGCAGCCTATCAGGGGGGGGAATCTATGGCTACACCTTC.

The chain couples TRBV7-8 to TRBJ1-1; D is ambiguous. The CDR3 covers 12 residues. Germline V CDR1 and CDR2: SGHVS, FQNEAQ. V was cut by 2 bases and J by 7 bases, with 8 bases left in between. The CDR3 reads CASSLREREAFF. The CDR3 DNA is TGTGCCAGCAGCTTACGGGAGCGTGAAGCTTTCTTT.

This chain connects TRBV24-1 to TRBJ1-2; 8 bases line up with TRBD1. Unmatched junction bases numbered 5, after V lost 7 bases and J lost 2 bases. The CDR3 runs 14 residues. CDR1 KGHDR and CDR2 SFDVKD come from the germline V gene. This chain's CDR3 is CATSQGARNYGYTF. The CDR3 nucleotides are TGTGCCACCAGCCAGGGGGCGCGCAACTATGGCTACACCTTC.

This clonotype has a count of ten or more. The chain combines TRBV9 with TRBJ2-7, with D uncertain. This CDR3 has 11 residues. V shed 2 bases and J shed 2 bases, with 2 bases lying between them. Per the germline V gene, CDR1 is SGDLS and CDR2 is YYNGEE. This CDR3 is CASSVPYEQYF. The DNA of the CDR3 is TGTGCCAGCAGCGTTCCCTACGAGCAGTACTTC.

This clonotype appeared many times. The DNA of the CDR3 is TGTGCCAGCAGCTTAGCGACTAGTAATGATGAGCAGTTCTTC. Translation gives CASSLATSNDEQFF. The chain carries TRBV7-2 and TRBJ2-1; perhaps TRBD2 as D (6 bases). Per the germline V gene, CDR1 is SGHTA and CDR2 is FQGNSA. This CDR3 is built from 14 residues. V shed 0 bases and J shed 8 bases, with 11 bases lying between them.

This clonotype has ten or more counts. V and J are TRBV2 and TRBJ2-7; a weak D match, TRBD2 (6 bases). CDR1 and CDR2 (germline): SNHLY, FYNNEI. Trimming left V 7 bases short and J 7 bases short, with 20 bases between. CDR3 length equals 14 residues. The CDR3 sequence is CASTGDASPGEQYF. The CDR3, as DNA: TGTGCCAGCACGGGGGACGCCAGCCCGGGGGAGCAGTACTTC.

This clonotype was picked up a small number of times. The genes are TRBV20-1 and TRBJ2-7; 9 bases match TRBD1. The CDR3 extends over 15 amino acids. J lost 4 bases, V lost 0 bases, and 7 bases had no gene match. The germline CDR1 and CDR2 sequences are DFQATT and SNEGSKA (reference sequence). CDR3 sequence reads: CSARDSGTGTYEQYF. The DNA of the CDR3 is TGCAGTGCTAGAGATTCCGGGACAGGGACTTACGAGCAGTACTTC.

This chain links TRBV7-3 with TRBJ1-2, with a weak D call TRBD1 (5 bases). Per the germline V gene, CDR1 is SGHTA and CDR2 is FQGTGA. Between the trimmed V and J ends, which lost 1 base and 0 bases, there was a span of 12 bases. This CDR3 contains 16 residues. CDR3: CASSLRGRSSNYGYTF. As DNA, the CDR3 is TGTGCCAGCAGCTTAAGGGGCAGGTCTTCTAACTATGGCTACACCTTC.

In regard to this clonotype: A clone one base away is much larger, so this may be a read error. This CDR3 fails to terminate in the conserved phenylalanine or tryptophan, so it likely reflects a read error. The DNA is omitted, as the CDR3 cannot be located on it reliably, and the CDR3 follows TCRdb's listing. The chain links TRBV12-3 or TRBV12-4 to TRBJ2-1; the table's D call, TRBD2, has no DNA check behind it. The CDR3 spans 12 amino acids, including both terminal residues. The CDR3 is CASSPTAGSKFS.

The V call is TRBV10-3, the J call TRBJ1-4; D possibly corresponds to TRBD1 (6 bases). Trimming took 10 bases from V and 1 from J, leaving 19 bases between them. The CDR3 is 16 residues long. Germline values: CDR1 ENHRY, CDR2 SYGVKD. This CDR3 is CASRVRGAVTNEKLFF. DNA for the CDR3: TGTGCCAGCAGAGTGCGGGGGGCTGTAACTAATGAAAAACTGTTTTTT.

This clonotype was observed a single time. This rearrangement joins TRBV2 to TRBJ1-1; unclear D gene. From germline, CDR1 is SNHLY and CDR2 FYNNEI. Trimming shortened V by 1 base and J by 1 base, and 7 bases separated the two germline ends. This CDR3 is built from 14 residues. The CDR3 is CASSEGWRNTEAFF. CDR3 nucleotides: TGTGCCAGCAGTGAAGGATGGAGGAACACTGAAGCTTTCTTT.

This clonotype was counted a few times. This chain connects TRBV30 to TRBJ2-4, with TRBD2 matching 7 bases. Germline V lookup: CDR1 GTSNPN, CDR2 SVGIG (reference sequence). This CDR3 is built from 14 residues. V lost 4 bases to trimming and J lost 0 bases; unmatched junction nucleotides: 3. CDR3: CAWNTGGAKNIQYF. CDR3 nucleotide sequence: TGTGCCTGGAATACGGGAGGAGCCAAAAACATTCAGTACTTC.

This clonotype was seen ten or more times. The V gene is TRBV29-1, the J gene TRBJ1-1; TRBD1 aligns across 7 bases. After removal of 8 bases from V and 8 bases from J, the junction contained 8 bases not matched to a gene. The CDR3 is 11 amino acids. Germline V CDR1 and CDR2: SQVTM, ANQGSEA. This chain's CDR3 is CSTRTTGEAFF. The CDR3 DNA follows: TGCAGCACTCGAACGACAGGGGAAGCTTTCTTT. Filled out from reference TRBV29-1 and TRBJ1-1, the complete variable domain reads SAVISQKPSRDICQRGTSLTIQCQVDSQVTMMFWYRQQPGQSLTLIATANQGSEATYESGFVIDKFPISRPNLTFSTLTVSNMSPEDSSIYLCSTRTTGEAFFGQGTRLTVV.

A note on this clonotype: The CDR3 ends on some other residue instead of the conserved phenylalanine or tryptophan, so this is likely a read error. CDR3 protein: CASSVTLNTEAFL. The CDR3 nucleotides read TGTGCCAGCAGCGTGACCCTTAACACTGAAGCTTTCTTG. The chain employs TRBV7-6 and TRBJ1-1; no clear D. Per germline, CDR1 SGHVS and CDR2 FNYEAQ. With 5 bases removed from V and 2 bases from J, the gap between germline ends came to 9 bases. The CDR3 covers 13 residues.

This clonotype turned up a few times. The V gene is TRBV20-1, the J gene TRBJ2-1; TRBD2 is a possible D gene (7 bases). With 6 bases removed from V and 9 bases from J, the gap between germline ends came to 15 bases. The CDR3 runs 12 residues. The germline V gene encodes CDR1 DFQATT and CDR2 SNEGSKA (reference sequence). The CDR3 is CSAGGANSEQFF. CDR3 nucleotides: TGCAGTGCGGGGGGGGCTAACTCTGAGCAGTTCTTC.

The sample holds many counts of this clonotype. The rearrangement uses TRBV9 and TRBJ2-3, with 9 bases identical to TRBD1. V dropped 4 bases and J dropped 2; count of bases not matched to a gene: 8. There are 16 residues in the CDR3. Germline assignment: CDR1 SGDLS and CDR2 YYNGEE. The CDR3, as DNA: TGTGCCAGCAGCAGGAGTGGGGACAGGGCCACAGATACGCAGTATTTT. Its protein is CASSRSGDRATDTQYF.

The chain joins TRBV2 to TRBJ2-2, with 8 nucleotides matching TRBD1. This CDR3 comprises 16 residues. From germline, CDR1 is SNHLY and CDR2 FYNNEI. The V and J ends lost 4 bases and 6 bases, in that order; junction bases with no gene match: 10. CDR3 in amino acids: CASSGQGLKKAGELFF. The CDR3 DNA reads TGTGCCAGCAGTGGACAGGGGCTGAAGAAGGCCGGGGAGCTGTTTTTT.

The J gene is TRBJ2-2, the V gene TRBV10-2; D is perhaps TRBD2 (6 bases). This CDR3 is 14 amino acids long. V was clipped by 3 bases and J by 7 bases, with 12 bases between them. Germline V gives CDR1 WSHSY, CDR2 SAAADI. The CDR3 bases are TGCGCCAGCAGTGACGGGAGCGCCCGCGGGGAGCTGTTTTTT. Encoded protein: CASSDGSARGELFF.

The chain uses TRBV20-1 and TRBJ2-5; TRBD2 aligns across 8 bases. V dropped 0 bases and J dropped 5; count of bases not matched to a gene: 8. This CDR3 has 15 residues. Germline V lookup: CDR1 DFQATT, CDR2 SNEGSKA (reference sequence). The CDR3 coding sequence is TGCAGTGCTAGAGACCCCCGGGCTAGCGGGGAGACCCAGTACTTC. Its translation: CSARDPRASGETQYF.

The sample holds a few counts of this clonotype. The junction shows a germline mismatch at one end, possibly a read error. The V and J genes are TRBV20-1 and TRBJ2-7; D is perhaps TRBD2 (5 bases). There are 14 residues in the CDR3. CDR1 is DFQATT, CDR2 SNEGSKA, per germline (reference sequence). Here the CDR3 reads CSARAKLGSYGQHF. The CDR3 bases are TGCAGTGCTAGAGCAAAACTAGGCTCCTACGGGCAGCACTTC.

This clonotype was detected only once. The chain employs TRBV20-1 and TRBJ2-7; the D is unclear. This CDR3 region has 13 residues. With 1 base removed from V and 4 bases from J, the gap between germline ends came to 11 bases. CDR1 is DFQATT, CDR2 SNEGSKA, per germline (reference sequence). CDR3 residues: CSARAEMEYEQYF. As DNA, the CDR3 is TGCAGTGCTAGAGCCGAAATGGAGTACGAGCAGTACTTC.

Many counts were recorded for this clonotype. The chain recombines TRBV20-1 with TRBJ1-6, with unresolved D. Trimming removed 0 bases from V and 7 bases from J, with 13 bases in between. CDR1 is DFQATT, CDR2 SNEGSKA, per germline (reference sequence). The CDR3 is made up of 15 amino acids. The CDR3 sequence is CSARDRTRGNSPLHF. The CDR3 DNA reads TGCAGTGCTAGAGACCGGACCCGAGGAAATTCACCCCTCCACTTT.

The chain carries TRBV29-1 and TRBJ1-2, with 10 bases identical to TRBD1. V dropped 7 bases and J dropped 2; count of bases not matched to a gene: 10. The CDR3 length is 15 residues. Germline lookup yields CDR1 SQVTM and CDR2 ANQGSEA. CDR3 coding DNA: TGCAGCGCCTGGGACAGGGGCCTACCCAACTATGGCTACACCTTC. Translated: CSAWDRGLPNYGYTF.

The gene calls are TRBV25-1 and TRBJ2-2; D not certain. Germline-derived CDR1 and CDR2 are MGHDK and SYGVNS. This CDR3 spans 18 amino acids. With 5 bases removed from V and 0 bases from J, the gap between germline ends came to 19 bases. Here the CDR3 reads CASSSLPPGLTNTGELFF. The CDR3 coding sequence is TGTGCCAGCAGTTCCTTACCCCCGGGCTTAACGAACACCGGGGAGCTGTTTTTT.